This TCR beta chain was sequenced for a study of cytomegalovirus exposure and HLA in healthy donors. At the level of the study: A previous analysis identified around 120 million unique TCR beta sequences derived from some 200 million T cells.

Researchers ran the PCR with 60 Vbeta and 13 Jbeta primers. Source study methods: Later, tens of millions of unique TCR beta chains were counted in an analysis, and around 11 million of them were shared. Repertoires were generated with immunoSEQ multiplex PCR, while TCRdb's copy carries only in-frame clones and drops some. D and trimming were read from the DNA, whereas the V and J calls and clone size are those reported in that table. The sample has 100,000 to 150,000 clones; about two thirds are singletons. Details on this clone: Its antigen remains unknown.

V dropped 3 bases and J dropped 3 bases, with 3 bases sitting between them. Germline CDR1 reads MDHEN; CDR2 reads SYDVKM. The CDR3 covers 11 residues. Findings of the study overall: The majority of CMV-associated TCR beta chains were reported as apparently HLA-restricted in a later analysis.

Sequencing used PBMCs. The chain is built from TRBV28 and TRBJ2-7; D gene ambiguous. The clonotype originates from a man aged 25 to 45 in good health and CMV-seronegative. The CDR3 nucleotides read TGTGCCAGCAGTTTGTACTACGAGCAGTACTTC. It codes for CASSLYYEQYF.